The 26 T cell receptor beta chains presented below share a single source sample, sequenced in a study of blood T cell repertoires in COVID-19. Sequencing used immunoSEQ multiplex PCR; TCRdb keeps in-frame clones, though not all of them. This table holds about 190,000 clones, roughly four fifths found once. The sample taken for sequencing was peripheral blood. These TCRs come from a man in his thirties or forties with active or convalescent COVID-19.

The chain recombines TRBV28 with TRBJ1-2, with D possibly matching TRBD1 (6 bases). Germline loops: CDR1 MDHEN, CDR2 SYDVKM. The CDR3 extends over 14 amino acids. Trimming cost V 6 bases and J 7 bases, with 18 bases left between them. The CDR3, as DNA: TGTGCCAGCAGCGAAATTCAGGGGCTCCGTGGCTACACCTTC. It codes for CASSEIQGLRGYTF.

CDR3: CASSLYDLSGGSPLHF. CDR3 DNA sequence: TGTGCCAGCAGCTTGTACGATTTAAGTGGCGGATCACCCCTCCACTTT. The rearrangement joins TRBV5-6 to TRBJ1-6; no reliable D call. CDR1 SGHDT and CDR2 YYEEEE come from the germline V gene. V lost 1 base and J 10 bases, leaving 18 bases between the germline ends. The CDR3 is made up of 16 amino acids.

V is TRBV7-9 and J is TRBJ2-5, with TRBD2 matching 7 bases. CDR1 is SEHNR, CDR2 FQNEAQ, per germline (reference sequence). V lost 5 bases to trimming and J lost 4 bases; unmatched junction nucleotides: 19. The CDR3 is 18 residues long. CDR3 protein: CASSLNLAGVSASETQYF. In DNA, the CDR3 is TGTGCCAGCAGCCTCAATTTAGCGGGTGTCAGTGCATCAGAGACCCAGTACTTC.

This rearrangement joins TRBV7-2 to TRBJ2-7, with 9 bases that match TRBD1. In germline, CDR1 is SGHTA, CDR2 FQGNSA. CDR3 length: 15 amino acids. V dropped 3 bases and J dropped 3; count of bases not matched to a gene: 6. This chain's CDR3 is CASSLAGQGSYEQYF. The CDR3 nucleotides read TGTGCCAGCAGCTTGGCCGGACAGGGGAGCTACGAGCAGTACTTC.

The CDR3 sequence: CASSKAQGYGYTF. CDR3 nucleotides: TGTGCCAGCAGCAAGGCCCAGGGCTATGGCTACACCTTC. The chain carries TRBV7-9 and TRBJ1-2; weak D call: TRBD1 (5 bases). Trimming took 5 bases from V and 4 from J, leaving 11 bases between them. Germline loops: CDR1 SEHNR, CDR2 FQNEAQ (reference sequence). The CDR3 is 13 amino acids.

Written as DNA, the CDR3 is TGTGCCACCAGTGCGTTAGGGGCCCTTGACTACAATGAGCAGTTCTTC. Its protein product is CATSALGALDYNEQFF. The chain carries TRBV24-1 and TRBJ2-1; D is possibly TRBD1 (5 bases). Trimming shortened V by 5 bases and J by 3 bases, and 16 bases separated the two germline ends. The CDR3 has 16 residues. The germline V gene has CDR1 KGHDR and CDR2 SFDVKD.

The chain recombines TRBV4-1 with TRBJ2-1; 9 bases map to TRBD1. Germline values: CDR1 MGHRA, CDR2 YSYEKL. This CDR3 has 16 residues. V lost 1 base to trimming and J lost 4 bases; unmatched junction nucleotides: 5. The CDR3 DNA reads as TGCGCCAGCAGCCAAGTTGGGACAGGGAATTACAATGAGCAGTTCTTC. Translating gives CASSQVGTGNYNEQFF.

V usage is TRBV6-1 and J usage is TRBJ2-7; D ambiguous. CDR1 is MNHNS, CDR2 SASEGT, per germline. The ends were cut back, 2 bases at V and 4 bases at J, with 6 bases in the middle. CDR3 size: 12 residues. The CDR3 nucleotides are TGTGCCAGCAGTGAACTTAGATACGAGCAGTACTTC. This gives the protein CASSELRYEQYF.

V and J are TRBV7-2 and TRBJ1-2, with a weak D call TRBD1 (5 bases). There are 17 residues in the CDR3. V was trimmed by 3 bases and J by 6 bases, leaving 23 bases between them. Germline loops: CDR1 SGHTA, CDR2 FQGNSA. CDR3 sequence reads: CASSLLGVGGGAHGYTF. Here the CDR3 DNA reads TGTGCCAGCAGCTTGCTGGGGGTTGGCGGGGGAGCCCATGGCTACACCTTC. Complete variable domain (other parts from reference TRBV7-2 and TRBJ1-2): GAGVSQSPSNKVTEKGKDVELRCDPISGHTALYWYRQSLGQGLEFLIYFQGNSAPDKSGLPSDRFSAERTGGSVSTLTIQRTQQEDSAVYLCASSLLGVGGGAHGYTFGSGTRLTVV.

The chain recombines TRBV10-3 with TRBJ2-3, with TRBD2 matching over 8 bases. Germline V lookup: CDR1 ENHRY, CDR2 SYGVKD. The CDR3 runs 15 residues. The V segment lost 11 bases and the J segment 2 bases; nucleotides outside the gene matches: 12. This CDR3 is CAAGKVAGLTDTQYF. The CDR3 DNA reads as TGTGCCGCGGGGAAGGTAGCGGGACTCACAGATACGCAGTATTTT.

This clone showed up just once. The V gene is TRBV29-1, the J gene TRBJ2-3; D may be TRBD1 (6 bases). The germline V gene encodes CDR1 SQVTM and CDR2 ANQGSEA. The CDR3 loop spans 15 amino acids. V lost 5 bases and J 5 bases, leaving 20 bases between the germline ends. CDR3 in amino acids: CSVNIQGFRRDTQYF. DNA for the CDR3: TGCAGCGTTAATATCCAGGGGTTTAGAAGAGATACGCAGTATTTT.

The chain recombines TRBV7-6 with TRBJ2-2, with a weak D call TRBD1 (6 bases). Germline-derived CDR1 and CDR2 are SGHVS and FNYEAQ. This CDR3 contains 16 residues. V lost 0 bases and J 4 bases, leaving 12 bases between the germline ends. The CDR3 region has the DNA TGTGCCAGCAGCTTAGCAGGACAGACCGTCACCGGGGAGCTGTTTTTT. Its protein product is CASSLAGQTVTGELFF. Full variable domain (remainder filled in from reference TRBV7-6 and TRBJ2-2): GAGVSQSPRYKVTKRGQDVALRCDPISGHVSLYWYRQALGQGPEFLTYFNYEAQQDKSGLPNDRFSAERPEGSISTLTIQRTEQRDSAMYRCASSLAGQTVTGELFFGEGSRLTVL.

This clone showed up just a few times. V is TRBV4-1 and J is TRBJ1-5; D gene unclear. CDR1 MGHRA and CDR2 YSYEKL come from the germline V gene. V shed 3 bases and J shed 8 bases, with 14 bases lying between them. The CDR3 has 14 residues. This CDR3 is CASSQAGWGEPQHF. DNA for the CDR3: TGCGCCAGCAGCCAGGCGGGGTGGGGTGAGCCCCAGCATTTT.

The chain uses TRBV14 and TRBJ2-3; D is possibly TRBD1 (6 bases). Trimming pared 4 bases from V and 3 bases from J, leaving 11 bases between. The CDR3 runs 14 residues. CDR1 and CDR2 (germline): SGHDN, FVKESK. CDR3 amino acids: CASSPNTGTDTQYF. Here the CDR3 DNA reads TGTGCCAGCAGCCCAAACACAGGGACAGATACGCAGTATTTT.

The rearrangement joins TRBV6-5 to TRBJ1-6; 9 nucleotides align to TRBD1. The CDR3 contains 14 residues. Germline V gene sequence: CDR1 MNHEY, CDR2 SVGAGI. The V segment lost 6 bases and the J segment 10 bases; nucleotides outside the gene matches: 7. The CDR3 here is CASRRDRDGSPLHF. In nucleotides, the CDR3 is TGTGCCAGCAGACGGGACAGGGACGGCTCACCCCTCCACTTT.

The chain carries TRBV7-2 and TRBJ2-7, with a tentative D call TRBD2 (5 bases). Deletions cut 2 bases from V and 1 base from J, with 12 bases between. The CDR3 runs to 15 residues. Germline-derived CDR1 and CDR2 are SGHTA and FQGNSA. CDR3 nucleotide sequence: TGTGCCAGCAGCTTATACGAGGGAGCGTCCTACGAGCAGTACTTC. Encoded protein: CASSLYEGASYEQYF.

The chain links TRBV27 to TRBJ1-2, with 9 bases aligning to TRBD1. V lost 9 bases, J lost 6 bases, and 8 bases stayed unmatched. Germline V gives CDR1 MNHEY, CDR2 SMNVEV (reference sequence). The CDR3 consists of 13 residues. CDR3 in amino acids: CASSLDRGDGYTF. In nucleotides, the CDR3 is TGTGCCAGTTCCCTGGACAGGGGAGATGGCTACACCTTC.

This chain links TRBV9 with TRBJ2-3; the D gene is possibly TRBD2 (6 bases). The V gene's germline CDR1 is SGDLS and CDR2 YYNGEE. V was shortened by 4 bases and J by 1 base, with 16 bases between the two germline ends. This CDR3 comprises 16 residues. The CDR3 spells CASSSGTPFRTDTQYF. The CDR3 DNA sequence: TGTGCCAGCAGCAGTGGGACTCCCTTTCGCACAGATACGCAGTATTTT.

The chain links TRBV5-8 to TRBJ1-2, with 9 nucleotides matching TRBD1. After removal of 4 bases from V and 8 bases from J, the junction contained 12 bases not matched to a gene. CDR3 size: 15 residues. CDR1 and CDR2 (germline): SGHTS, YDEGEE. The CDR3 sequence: CASSAGTGRNRGYTF. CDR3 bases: TGTGCCAGCAGCGCGGGGACAGGGAGAAATCGGGGCTACACCTTC.

DNA of the CDR3: TGTGCCACCAGTGATACGACGACAGGATCGACCTATGGCTACACCTTC. This encodes CATSDTTTGSTYGYTF. The V call is TRBV24-1, the J call TRBJ1-2; possibly TRBD1 for D (6 bases). V lost 3 bases and J 4 bases, leaving 17 bases between the germline ends. The length of the CDR3 is 16 residues. Germline-derived CDR1 and CDR2 are KGHDR and SFDVKD.

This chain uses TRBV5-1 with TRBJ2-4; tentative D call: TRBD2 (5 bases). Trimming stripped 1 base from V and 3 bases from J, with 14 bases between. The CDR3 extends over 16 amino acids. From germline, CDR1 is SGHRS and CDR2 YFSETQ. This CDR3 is CASSLLGRVGKNIQYF. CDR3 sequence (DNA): TGCGCCAGCAGCTTGCTAGGGCGGGTGGGCAAAAACATTCAGTACTTC.

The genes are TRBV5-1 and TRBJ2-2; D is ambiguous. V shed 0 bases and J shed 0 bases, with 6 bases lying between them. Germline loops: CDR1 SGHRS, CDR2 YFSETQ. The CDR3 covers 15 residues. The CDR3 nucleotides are TGCGCCAGCAGCTTGGACAGCCCGAACACCGGGGAGCTGTTTTTT. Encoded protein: CASSLDSPNTGELFF. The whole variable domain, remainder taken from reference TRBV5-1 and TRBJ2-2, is KAGVTQTPRYLIKTRGQQVTLSCSPISGHRSVSWYQQTPGQGLQFLFEYFSETQRNKGNFPGRFSGRQFSNSRSEMNVSTLELGDSALYLCASSLDSPNTGELFFGEGSRLTVL.

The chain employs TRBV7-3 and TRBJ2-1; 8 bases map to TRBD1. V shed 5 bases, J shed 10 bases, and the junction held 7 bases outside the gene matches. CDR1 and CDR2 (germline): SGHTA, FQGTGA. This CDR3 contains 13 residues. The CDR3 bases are TGTGCCAGCAGCCGACAGGGGAAGCGCGAGCAGTTCTTC. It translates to CASSRQGKREQFF.

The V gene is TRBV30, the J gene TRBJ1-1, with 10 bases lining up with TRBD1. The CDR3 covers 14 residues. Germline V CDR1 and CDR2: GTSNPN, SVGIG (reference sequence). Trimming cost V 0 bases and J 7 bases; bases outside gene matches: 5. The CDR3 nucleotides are TGTGCCTGGAGTGTACTGACAGGGGGCCTTGAAGCTTTCTTT. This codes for CAWSVLTGGLEAFF. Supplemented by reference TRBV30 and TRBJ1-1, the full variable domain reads SQTIHQWPATLVQPVGSPLSLECTVEGTSNPNLYWYRQAAGRGLQLLFYSVGIGQISSEVPQNLSASRPQDRQFILSSKKLLLSDSGFYLCAWSVLTGGLEAFFGQGTRLTVV.

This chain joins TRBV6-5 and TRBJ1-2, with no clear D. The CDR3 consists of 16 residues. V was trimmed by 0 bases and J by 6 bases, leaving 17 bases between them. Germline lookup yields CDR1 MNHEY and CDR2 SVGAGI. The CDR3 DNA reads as TGTGCCAGCAGTTACTCGAGGCTTGAGGGAGGGCATGGCTACACCTTC. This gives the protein CASSYSRLEGGHGYTF.

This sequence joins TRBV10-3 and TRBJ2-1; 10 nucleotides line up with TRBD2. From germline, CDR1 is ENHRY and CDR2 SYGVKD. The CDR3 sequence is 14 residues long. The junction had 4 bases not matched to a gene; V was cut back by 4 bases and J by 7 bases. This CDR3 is CAISGTSGSNEQFF. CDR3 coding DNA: TGTGCCATCAGTGGGACTAGCGGAAGTAATGAGCAGTTCTTC.